A single sample is the source of the 11 T cell receptor beta chains below, sequenced in a study of cytomegalovirus exposure and HLA in healthy donors. PCR was performed using 60 Vbeta and 13 Jbeta primers. Sequencing used immunoSEQ multiplex PCR; TCRdb keeps in-frame clones, though not all of them. Among over 150,000 clones listed, approximately 88% were seen once. Sequencing was done on a sample of PBMCs. The receptors shown here come from a woman in her twenties or thirties in good health and CMV-seronegative.

A remark on this clone: In the same sample, other DNA sequences code for this CDR3. V and J are TRBV9 and TRBJ2-3; D is possibly TRBD2 (5 bases). This CDR3 spans 14 amino acids. Germline CDR1 reads SGDLS; CDR2 reads YYNGEE. Trimming stripped 0 bases from V and 2 bases from J, with 7 bases between. The CDR3 spells CASSVGGSTDTQYF. In DNA, the CDR3 is TGTGCCAGCAGCGTAGGCGGGTCCACAGATACGCAGTATTTT.

This clone has a handful of counts. J is TRBJ2-1 and V is TRBV6-5, with 8 bases that match TRBD2. The CDR3 runs to 15 residues. Germline V gives CDR1 MNHEY, CDR2 SVGAGI. J was trimmed by 7 bases and V by 6 bases; bases with no gene match: 11. The CDR3 reads CASRPSGGRQNEQFF. CDR3 bases: TGTGCCAGCAGGCCCTCGGGCGGGAGGCAGAATGAGCAGTTCTTC.

V gene TRBV19 combines with J gene TRBJ2-7; 11 positions match TRBD2. V trimming: 6 bases; J trimming: 0 bases; junction bases outside the gene matches: 4. The CDR3 contains 15 residues. The V gene's germline CDR1 is LNHDA and CDR2 SQIVND (reference sequence). The CDR3 region is CASSPGTSGSYEQYF. Here the CDR3 DNA reads TGTGCCAGTAGCCCCGGGACTAGCGGCTCCTACGAGCAGTACTTC. Based on the CDR3 plus reference TRBV19 and TRBJ2-7, the full variable domain is DGGITQSPKYLFRKEGQNVTLSCEQNLNHDAMYWYRQDPGQGLRLIYYSQIVNDFQKGDIAEGYSVSREKKESFPLTVTSAQKNPTAFYLCASSPGTSGSYEQYFGPGTRLTVT.

This chain joins TRBV10-3 and TRBJ2-2; 11 bases line up with TRBD2. CDR1 ENHRY and CDR2 SYGVKD come from the germline V gene. V shed 11 bases and J 11 bases; nucleotides not matched to a gene: 16. The CDR3 consists of 15 residues. The CDR3 nucleotides read TGTGCCGCCTCTCCGGGACTAGCGGTTTTAGGAGAGCTGTTTTTT. It is translated as CAASPGLAVLGELFF.

This clone was picked up a small number of times. V is TRBV2 and J is TRBJ2-7, with TRBD2 matching over 7 bases. This CDR3 spans 16 amino acids. Unmatched junction bases numbered 14, after V lost 8 bases and J lost 1 base. Looked up from germline, CDR1 is SNHLY and CDR2 is FYNNEI. The CDR3 loop is CASGVGQAGSSYEQYF. In DNA, the CDR3 is TGTGCCAGCGGCGTCGGCCAAGCGGGATCGTCCTACGAGCAGTACTTC.

The V and J genes are TRBV7-8 and TRBJ2-1, with 10 nucleotides matching TRBD1. The J segment lost 12 bases and the V segment lost 5 bases, leaving 10 bases of the junction unmatched. This CDR3 is 14 amino acids long. Germline V gene lookup returns CDR1 SGHVS and CDR2 FQNEAQ. CDR3 nucleotides: TGTGCCAGCAGCCCCACCCGACAGGGGGCGGGGCAGTTCTTC. Its translation: CASSPTRQGAGQFF.

The rearrangement joins TRBV27 to TRBJ2-2; 9 positions agree with TRBD2. Germline V gene data show CDR1 as MNHEY and CDR2 as SMNVEV (reference sequence). The V segment lost 5 bases and the J segment 6 bases; nucleotides outside the gene matches: 13. This CDR3 contains 17 residues. The CDR3 nucleotides are TGTGCCAGCAGTCCCTCCCTAGCGGGGAGGCCCGCCGGGGAGCTGTTTTTT. This encodes CASSPSLAGRPAGELFF.

This chain joins TRBV6-6 and TRBJ2-3; 9 nucleotides match TRBD2. The CDR3 loop spans 13 amino acids. Germline CDR1 MNHNY, CDR2 SVGAGI (reference sequence). Trimming at V came to 9 bases and at J to 1 base, leaving 2 bases not matched to a gene. CDR3 coding DNA: TGTGCCAGTCGACTAGCGGGCACAGATACGCAGTATTTT. Protein product: CASRLAGTDTQYF.

The rearrangement uses TRBV14 and TRBJ2-7; 10 nucleotides match TRBD1. With V trimmed by 4 bases and J by 3 bases, 9 bases remained unmatched. From germline, CDR1 is SGHDN and CDR2 FVKESK. The CDR3 runs 16 residues. The CDR3 is CASSPPGQGTLYEQYF. CDR3 in DNA: TGTGCCAGCAGCCCACCGGGACAGGGGACCCTCTACGAGCAGTACTTC.

V gene TRBV18 combines with J gene TRBJ1-1, with D maybe TRBD1 (5 bases). The germline CDR1 and CDR2 sequences are KGHSH and LQKENI. The CDR3 is 15 residues long. Trimming removed 2 bases at V and 4 bases at J, with 14 bases between. As DNA, the CDR3 is TGTGCCAGCTCACCAAGTTCGGGGGAGATCACTGAAGCTTTCTTT. It codes for CASSPSSGEITEAFF.

J is TRBJ2-1 and V is TRBV7-2; D perhaps matches TRBD1 (8 bases). The V gene lost 5 bases and the J gene lost 12 bases, with 17 bases spanning the gap. The CDR3 loop spans 13 amino acids. Germline assignment: CDR1 SGHTA and CDR2 FQGNSA. CDR3 sequence reads: CASSPDRAGAQFF. The CDR3 nucleotides read TGTGCCAGCAGCCCGGACAGGGCGGGGGCGCAGTTCTTC.